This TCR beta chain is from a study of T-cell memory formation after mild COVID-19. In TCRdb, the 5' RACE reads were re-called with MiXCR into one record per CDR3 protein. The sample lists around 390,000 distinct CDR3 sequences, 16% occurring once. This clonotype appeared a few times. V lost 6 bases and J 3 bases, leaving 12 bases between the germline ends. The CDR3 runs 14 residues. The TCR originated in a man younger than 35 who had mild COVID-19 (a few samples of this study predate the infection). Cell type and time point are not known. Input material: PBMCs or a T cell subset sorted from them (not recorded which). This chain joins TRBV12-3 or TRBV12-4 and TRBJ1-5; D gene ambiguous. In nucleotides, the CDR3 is TGTGCCAGCAGCTTCCTGAACCTCAATCAGCCCCAGCATTTT. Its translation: CASSFLNLNQPQHF.